What follows describes a single T cell receptor beta chain. What it binds is unknown. A sample-barcoded 5' primer and a J-beta primer mix were used in a second PCR of roughly 6 to 11 cycles. TCRdb reanalysed the 5' RACE reads using MiXCR and keeps one entry per CDR3 protein. Of about 770,000 distinct CDR3 sequences in the sample, 40% to 50% were seen once. Ten milliliters of peripheral blood were drawn from each donor. The source of the sample is a study of blood T cells in healthy people across ages. This CDR3 is built from 14 residues. CDR1 is LGHNA, CDR2 YSLEER, per germline. The V gene lost 1 base and the J gene lost 5 bases, with 11 bases spanning the gap. Study findings and constraints: Changes seen in expanded clonotypes were possibly confounded by donor CMV status left unknown. Both higher diversity and more naive CD4+ cells marked long-lived donors when set against aged donors.

The TCR comes from a man in his sixties in good health. Sequenced material: blood. The chain has TRBV4-3 and TRBJ1-1; D call uncertain. CDR3 sequence reads: CASSQAIGRTEAFF. The DNA of the CDR3 is TGCGCCAGCAGCCAAGCTATCGGGCGGACTGAAGCTTTCTTT.